These 13 T cell receptor beta chains share one sample of origin, sequenced in a study of neurological immune-mediated disorders. MiXCR, run by TCRdb on the 5' RACE reads, gives a single entry per CDR3 protein. This table holds 26,000 or so distinct CDR3 sequences, around 12% found once. The sequencing sample was made of PBMCs. The source is a man between 60 and 75 years old in good health.

This clonotype was counted ten times or more. The chain employs TRBV5-1 and TRBJ2-2; no definite D call. CDR1 is SGHRS, CDR2 YFSETQ, per germline. Deletions cut 2 bases from V and 2 bases from J, with 10 bases between. The CDR3 extends over 15 amino acids. The CDR3 here is CASSFWQRNTGELFF. CDR3 DNA: TGCGCCAGCAGCTTTTGGCAGAGAAACACCGGGGAGCTGTTTTTT.

This clonotype was seen only a few times. The chain is built from TRBV20-1 and TRBJ2-7; a possible D gene is TRBD2 (6 bases). V was clipped by 4 bases and J by 3 bases, with 13 bases between them. CDR1 DFQATT and CDR2 SNEGSKA come from the germline V gene (reference sequence). There are 13 residues in the CDR3. CDR3 amino acids: CSATQRVFYEQYF. CDR3 DNA: TGCAGTGCTACCCAGCGGGTATTCTACGAGCAGTACTTC.

Many counts were recorded for this clonotype. CDR3 DNA: TGTGCCAGCAGACAGGAGGGACTCTACACAGATACGCAGTATTTT. Its translation is CASRQEGLYTDTQYF. The rearrangement uses TRBV7-9 and TRBJ2-3; D is perhaps TRBD2 (6 bases). The CDR3 runs to 15 residues. Trimming removed 6 bases at V and 2 bases at J, with 15 bases between. Germline lookup yields CDR1 SEHNR and CDR2 FQNEAQ (reference sequence).

V is TRBV5-1 and J is TRBJ2-3; no firm D call. CDR3 length equals 13 residues. Germline V CDR1 and CDR2: SGHRS, YFSETQ. V was clipped by 1 base and J by 2 bases, with 5 bases between them. The CDR3 nucleotides are TGCGCCAGCAGCTTGATAGACACAGATACGCAGTATTTT. Translation: CASSLIDTDTQYF.

This clonotype was picked up many times. The chain carries TRBV20-1 and TRBJ1-2; D is perhaps TRBD1 (6 bases). The length of the CDR3 is 16 residues. Trimming stripped 3 bases from V and 1 base from J, with 18 bases between. From germline, CDR1 is DFQATT and CDR2 SNEGSKA (reference sequence). CDR3 loop: CSASVALKGGNYGYTF. Here the CDR3 DNA reads TGCAGTGCTAGCGTGGCCTTGAAGGGGGGTAACTATGGCTACACCTTC.

This clonotype was seen at least ten times. The rearrangement joins TRBV6-5 to TRBJ2-1; D is unresolved. Per germline, CDR1 MNHEY and CDR2 SVGAGI. Trimming stripped 2 bases from V and 4 bases from J, with 6 bases between. The CDR3 covers 13 residues. The CDR3 here is CASSYGQYNEQFF. As DNA, the CDR3 is TGTGCCAGCAGTTACGGGCAGTACAATGAGCAGTTCTTC.

Only a few counts were recorded for this clonotype. The rearrangement uses TRBV5-1 and TRBJ1-1; no firm D call. The CDR3 runs 12 residues. The germline CDR1 and CDR2 sequences are SGHRS and YFSETQ. V dropped 4 bases and J dropped 3 bases, with 7 bases sitting between them. The CDR3 region is CASSPADTEAFF. For the CDR3, the DNA is TGCGCCAGCAGCCCGGCTGACACTGAAGCTTTCTTT.

This clonotype has a count of ten or more. The chain recombines TRBV24-1 with TRBJ1-1; no clear D gene. Germline V gene data show CDR1 as KGHDR and CDR2 as SFDVKD. The CDR3 extends over 11 amino acids. Trimming shortened V by 6 bases and J by 4 bases, and 5 bases separated the two germline ends. The CDR3 sequence is CATSLGTEAFF. In DNA form, the CDR3 reads TGTGCCACCAGTCTTGGCACTGAAGCTTTCTTT.

This clonotype was observed at least ten times. The chain carries TRBV5-1 and TRBJ2-7, with D hard to call. CDR1 is SGHRS and CDR2 is YFSETQ in the germline V gene. V shed 0 bases and J shed 0 bases, with 10 bases lying between them. The CDR3 spans 15 residues. The CDR3 loop reads CASSLAAGSSYEQYF. The CDR3 DNA sequence: TGCGCCAGCAGCTTGGCAGCAGGTAGCTCCTACGAGCAGTACTTC. The full variable domain, its missing parts supplied by reference TRBV5-1 and TRBJ2-7, is KAGVTQTPRYLIKTRGQQVTLSCSPISGHRSVSWYQQTPGQGLQFLFEYFSETQRNKGNFPGRFSGRQFSNSRSEMNVSTLELGDSALYLCASSLAAGSSYEQYFGPGTRLTVT.

This clonotype was detected many times. The chain recombines TRBV12-3 or TRBV12-4 with TRBJ1-1; D may be TRBD1 (5 bases). The V end lost 4 bases, the J end lost 0 bases, and 9 bases lay between the germline ends. The CDR3 extends over 14 amino acids. The CDR3 protein is CASSWGLMNTEAFF. CDR3 nucleotide sequence: TGTGCCAGCAGTTGGGGGTTAATGAACACTGAAGCTTTCTTT.

This clonotype appeared many times. This sequence joins TRBV28 and TRBJ2-1; perhaps D is TRBD1 or TRBD2 (5 bases each). The CDR3 loop spans 17 amino acids. From germline, CDR1 is MDHEN and CDR2 SYDVKM. Deletions cut 4 bases from V and 8 bases from J, with 24 bases between. The CDR3 DNA is TGTGCCAGCAGTTCCCCCCCAAGGGGAGAGACCTTAGATGAGCAGTTCTTC. It is translated as CASSSPPRGETLDEQFF. Drawing the rest from reference TRBV28 and TRBJ2-1, the complete variable domain is DVKVTQSSRYLVKRTGEKVFLECVQDMDHENMFWYRQDPGLGLRLIYFSYDVKMKEKGDIPEGYSVSREKKERFSLILESASTNQTSMYLCASSSPPRGETLDEQFFGPGTRLTVL.

This clonotype appeared many times. This rearrangement joins TRBV7-9 to TRBJ2-5; the D gene is possibly TRBD2 (6 bases). The CDR3 spans 15 residues. Trimming stripped 4 bases from V and 1 base from J, with 13 bases between. Germline V gene sequence: CDR1 SEHNR, CDR2 FQNEAQ (reference sequence). CDR3 sequence (DNA): TGTGCCAGCAGCTCAAGAGGGGACTCCCAAGAGACCCAGTACTTC. It specifies CASSSRGDSQETQYF.

The chain uses TRBV7-3 and TRBJ2-1; 7 bases are shared with TRBD2. V dropped 1 base and J dropped 5; count of bases not matched to a gene: 8. The CDR3 covers 16 residues. Germline V lookup: CDR1 SGHTA, CDR2 FQGTGA. The CDR3 loop reads CASSLILGGVHNEQFF. The CDR3 DNA follows: TGTGCCAGCAGCTTAATTTTGGGGGGGGTACACAATGAGCAGTTCTTC.